This TCR beta chain was documented in a study of blood T cell repertoires in COVID-19. Looking at the study overall: Nucleic acid was either cDNA or gDNA, and it came from T cells, B-cell-depleted T cells, or PBMCs.

Method: immunoSEQ multiplex PCR; TCRdb's copy keeps in-frame clones and lacks some. The sample has fewer than 150,000 clones, 90% seen once; the top ten hold 3.5% to 4.5%. CDR3 length: 17 residues. CDR1 SGHDN and CDR2 FVKESK come from the germline V gene. The V and J ends lost 0 bases and 7 bases respectively, with 21 bases between them. The sample holds a few counts of this clone. Seattle-derived patients entered the study during active infection and were followed longitudinally. The chain carries TRBV14 and TRBJ2-5, with a tentative D call TRBD2 (6 bases). The sample taken for sequencing was peripheral blood. The sequence came from a woman in her sixties or seventies with COVID-19, enrolled during active disease. For the CDR3, the DNA is TGTGCCAGCAGCCAAGACATGGCAGGGTTTAGGCGGGGGACCCAGTACTTC. Translating gives CASSQDMAGFRRGTQYF.